This paragraph reports one T cell receptor (beta chain). Its target is unknown. This entry belongs to a study of liver allograft versus peripheral blood T cells. For the study at large: A comparison was made between T cell receptor repertoires in transplanted livers and those in recipients' peripheral blood.

General study findings and limits: As reported, T cell receptor repertoires inside liver allografts differed from those present in peripheral blood.

The CDR3 runs 13 residues. The germline gives CDR1 SGHNT, CDR2 YYREEE (reference sequence). Between the trimmed V and J ends, which lost 1 base and 7 bases, there was a span of 11 bases. Using its own MiXCR run on the reads, TCRdb lists one record per CDR3 protein. This sample yields a few thousand distinct CDR3 sequences, of which around 18% are seen a single time; 15% to 20% belongs to the top ten. The clonotype comes from a human patient who had a liver transplant. Some of the T cells may derive from the graft donor. The chain is built from TRBV5-4 and TRBJ1-2; D is possibly TRBD1 (6 bases). In DNA, the CDR3 is TGTGCCAGCAGCTTGAGGACAGCTGGTGGCTACACCTTC. Residues: CASSLRTAGGYTF.